This TCR beta chain was sequenced during a study of shared clonotypes between healthy human individuals. Study at large: Aged 18 to 49, the donors were two women and a few men. Study-wide points: Generation probabilities of non-shared clonotypes were lower (relative to those shared by all four donors).

Data came from immunoSEQ multiplex PCR; TCRdb stores just in-frame clones and leaves some out. The data contain 600,000 to 700,000 clones, around three quarters of them seen just once; the ten biggest clones take up around 2%. The junction had 8 bases not matched to a gene; V was cut back by 4 bases and J by 5 bases. In germline, CDR1 is SNHLY, CDR2 FYNNEI. The CDR3 sequence is 14 residues long. Note on this clone: Its target is not known.

This receptor was identified in a woman aged 25 to 39 in good health. The sample was memory CD4+ T cells sorted from blood. Documented subset: CD45RA-negative fraction. The chain combines TRBV2 with TRBJ2-7, with TRBD1 matching 7 bases. CDR3 sequence (DNA): TGTGCCAGCAGTGGACAGGGTTTGAGAAACGAGCAGTACTTC. Translating it yields CASSGQGLRNEQYF.